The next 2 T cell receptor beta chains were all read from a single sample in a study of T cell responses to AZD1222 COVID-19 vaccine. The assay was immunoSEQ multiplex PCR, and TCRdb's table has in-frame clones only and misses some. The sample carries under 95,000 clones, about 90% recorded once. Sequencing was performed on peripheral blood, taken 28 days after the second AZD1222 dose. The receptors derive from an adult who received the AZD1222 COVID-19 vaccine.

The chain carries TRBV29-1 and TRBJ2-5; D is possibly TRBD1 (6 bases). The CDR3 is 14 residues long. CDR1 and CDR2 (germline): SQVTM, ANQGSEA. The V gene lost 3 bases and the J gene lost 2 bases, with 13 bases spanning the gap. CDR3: CSVDLGASQETQYF. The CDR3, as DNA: TGCAGCGTTGATTTGGGGGCCTCTCAAGAGACCCAGTACTTC.

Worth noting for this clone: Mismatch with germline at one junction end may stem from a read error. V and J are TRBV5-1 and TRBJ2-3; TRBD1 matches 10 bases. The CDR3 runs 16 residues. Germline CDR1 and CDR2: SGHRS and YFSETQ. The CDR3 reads CASRALTGGPSDTQYF. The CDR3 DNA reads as TGCGCCAGCAGGGCCTTGACAGGGGGCCCATCAGACACGCAGTATTTT.